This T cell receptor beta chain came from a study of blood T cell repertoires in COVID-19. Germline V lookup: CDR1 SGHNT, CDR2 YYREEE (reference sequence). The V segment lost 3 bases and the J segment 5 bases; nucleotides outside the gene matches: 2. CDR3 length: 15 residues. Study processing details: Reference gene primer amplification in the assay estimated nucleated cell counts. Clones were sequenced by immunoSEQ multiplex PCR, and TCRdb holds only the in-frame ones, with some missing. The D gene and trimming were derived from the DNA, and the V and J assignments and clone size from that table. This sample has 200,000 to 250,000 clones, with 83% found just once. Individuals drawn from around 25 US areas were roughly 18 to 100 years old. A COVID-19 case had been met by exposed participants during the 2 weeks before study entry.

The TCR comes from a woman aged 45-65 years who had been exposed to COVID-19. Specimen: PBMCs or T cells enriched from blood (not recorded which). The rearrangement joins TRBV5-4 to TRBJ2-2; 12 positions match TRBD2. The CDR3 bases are TGTGCCAGCAGCTCTCTAGCGGGGGGGACCGGGGAGCTGTTTTTT. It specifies CASSSLAGGTGELFF.